A single sample is the source of the 9 T cell receptor beta chains below, sequenced in a study of T cells in tumors after PD-1 blockade. Generated by immunoSEQ multiplex PCR, the TCRdb table keeps only in-frame clones and is missing some. The sample gives around 49,000 clones, more than 65% of which show up once; just over 4% is in the top ten. This specimen consisted of PBMCs, obtained before anti-PD-1 treatment. These receptors originate from a human donor with basal cell carcinoma.

The chain links TRBV19 to TRBJ2-5; D might be TRBD1 (5 bases). The CDR3 extends over 13 amino acids. The V gene lost 3 bases and the J gene lost 9 bases, with 14 bases spanning the gap. Germline CDR1 reads LNHDA; CDR2 reads SQIVND (reference sequence). CDR3: CASSISRGSAQYF. DNA of the CDR3: TGTGCCAGTAGTATTTCTAGGGGATCGGCCCAGTACTTC.

To note about this clone: One end of the junction is discordant with germline, which a read error may explain. V usage is TRBV4-2 and J usage is TRBJ1-1; D is ambiguous. The CDR3 runs 13 residues. CDR1 is LGHNA and CDR2 is YNFKEQ in the germline V gene. CDR3 coding DNA: TGTGCCAACAGCCACGTCCCGAACACTGAAGCTTTCTTT. It translates to CANSHVPNTEAFF.

This sequence joins TRBV5-1 and TRBJ2-2; D is possibly TRBD1 or TRBD2 (5 bases each). The ends were cut back, 4 bases at V and 1 base at J, with 17 bases in the middle. Germline V gene data show CDR1 as SGHRS and CDR2 as YFSETQ. This CDR3 is 17 amino acids long. This CDR3 is CASSLPPGRGNTGELFF. The CDR3 nucleotides are TGCGCCAGCAGCCTACCACCGGGACGGGGGAACACCGGGGAGCTGTTTTTT.

The V call is TRBV3-1 (or the pseudogene TRBV3-2), the J call TRBJ2-7; TRBD2 agrees at 10 bases. CDR1 and CDR2 from the germline V gene are LGHDT and YNNKEL (reference sequence). This CDR3 contains 15 residues. With 0 bases clipped from V and 4 bases from J, the junction kept 3 bases outside the gene matches. The CDR3 sequence is CASSQDISGGYEQYF. CDR3 nucleotides: TGTGCCAGCAGCCAAGACATTAGCGGGGGGTACGAGCAGTACTTC.

The chain recombines TRBV11-3 with TRBJ2-2, with 8 bases aligning to TRBD1. From germline, CDR1 is SGHNT and CDR2 YENEEA. This CDR3 is 15 amino acids long. The V segment lost 6 bases and the J segment 0 bases; nucleotides outside the gene matches: 3. This CDR3 reads CASRQQGANTGELFF. CDR3 sequence (DNA): TGTGCCAGCAGACAACAGGGGGCGAACACCGGGGAGCTGTTTTTT.

The V call is TRBV18, the J call TRBJ2-5, with D unresolved. With 2 bases removed from V and 1 base from J, the gap between germline ends came to 8 bases. The germline gives CDR1 KGHSH, CDR2 LQKENI. This CDR3 has 14 residues. DNA for the CDR3: TGTGCCAGCTCACCAATCGGCAGCCAAGAGACCCAGTACTTC. This codes for CASSPIGSQETQYF.

V is TRBV15 and J is TRBJ2-6; D call uncertain. The ends were cut back, 0 bases at V and 3 bases at J, with 9 bases in the middle. Looked up from germline, CDR1 is LNHNV and CDR2 is YYDKDF (reference sequence). The CDR3 runs to 16 residues. The DNA of the CDR3 is TGTGCCACCAGCAGAGATCGTGGGTATGGGGCCAACGTCCTGACTTTC. Translation: CATSRDRGYGANVLTF.

V is TRBV6-5 and J is TRBJ1-1; 7 bases map to TRBD1. In germline, CDR1 is MNHEY, CDR2 SVGAGI. V lost 5 bases and J lost 4; bases outside the gene matches: 4. The CDR3 is made up of 13 amino acids. The CDR3 DNA reads as TGTGCCAGCAGTACAGGGGACGTCACTGAAGCTTTCTTT. Translating it yields CASSTGDVTEAFF.

The chain links TRBV5-1 to TRBJ2-1; 9 nucleotides align to TRBD2. CDR1 is SGHRS and CDR2 is YFSETQ in the germline V gene. This CDR3 spans 15 amino acids. V gave up 0 bases and J gave up 10 bases; unmatched junction bases: 8. CDR3 coding DNA: TGCGCCAGCAGCTTGGGTAGCGGGGGAAGAGGCGAGCAGTTCTTC. Translated, it gives CASSLGSGGRGEQFF.